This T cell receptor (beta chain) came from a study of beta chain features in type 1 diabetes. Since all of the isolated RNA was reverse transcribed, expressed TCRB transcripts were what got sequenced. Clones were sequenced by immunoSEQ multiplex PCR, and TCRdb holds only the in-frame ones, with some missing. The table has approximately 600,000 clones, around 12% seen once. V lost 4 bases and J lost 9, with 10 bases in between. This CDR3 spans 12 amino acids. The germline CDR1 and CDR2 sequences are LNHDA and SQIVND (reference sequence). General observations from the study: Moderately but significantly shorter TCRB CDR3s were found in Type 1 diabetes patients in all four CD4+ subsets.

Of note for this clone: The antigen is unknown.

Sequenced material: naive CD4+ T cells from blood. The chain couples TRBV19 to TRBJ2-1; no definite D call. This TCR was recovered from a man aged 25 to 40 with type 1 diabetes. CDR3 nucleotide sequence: TGTGCCAGTAGTAGATGGGAAAGTGAGCAGTTCTTC. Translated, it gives CASSRWESEQFF.